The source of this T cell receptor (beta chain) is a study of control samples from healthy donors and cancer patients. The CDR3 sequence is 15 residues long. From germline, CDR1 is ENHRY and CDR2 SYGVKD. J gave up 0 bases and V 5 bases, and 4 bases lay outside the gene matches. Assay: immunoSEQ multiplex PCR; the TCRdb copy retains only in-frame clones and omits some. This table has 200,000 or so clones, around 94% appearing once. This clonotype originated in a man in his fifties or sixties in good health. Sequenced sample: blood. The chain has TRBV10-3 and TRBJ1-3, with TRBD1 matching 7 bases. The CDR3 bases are TGTGCCATCAGTCCGGGACAGTCCTCTGGAAACACCATATATTTT. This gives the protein CAISPGQSSGNTIYF.